Listed below are T cell receptor beta chains from one sample, sequenced in a study of blood T cells in healthy people across ages. From the 5' RACE reads, TCRdb called clonotypes with MiXCR, one entry per CDR3 protein. The sample contains about 680,000 distinct CDR3 sequences, more than 40% of which appear only once. What was sequenced was blood. The receptors come from a woman in her sixties in good health. Each CDR3 is given without its conserved first and last residue. Clone size is stated in some rows and not others, as once, few, many or a class when expanded.

V,size,J,CDR3
TRBV27,NA,TRBJ2-3,ASSSSQGGTRGDTQY
TRBV29-1,NA,TRBJ2-7,SVDVSGGWEQY
TRBV20-1,once,TRBJ2-7,SARGVAGTYEQY
TRBV18,NA,TRBJ2-1,ASSRGPPMSSYNEQF
TRBV9,NA,TRBJ1-2,ASSAPLTATYGYT
TRBV4-3,NA,TRBJ2-7,ASSRNQGVNYEQY
TRBV7-9,NA,TRBJ1-6,ASSFDRIESPPH
TRBV7-2,few,TRBJ2-1,ASSPPTSGSSDEQF
TRBV25-1,NA,TRBJ2-7,ASLHPDWEFTQY
TRBV10-3,once,TRBJ1-5,AISESTASNQPQH
TRBV20-1,NA,TRBJ2-5,SASRDRQSETQY
TRBV20-1,once,TRBJ2-1,SARDPWDRFSYNEQF
TRBV29-1,NA,TRBJ1-4,SGSGSATNEKLF
TRBV28,few,TRBJ2-3,ASSFSGSADTQY
TRBV12-3/TRBV12-4,NA,TRBJ2-7,ASSRGTGINYEQY
TRBV18,NA,TRBJ2-5,ASSPPRVGDQETQY
TRBV20-1,NA,TRBJ2-7,SARDLTGSTYEQY
TRBV27,NA,TRBJ2-4,ASSPWAGTKNIQY
TRBV7-9,many,TRBJ2-7,ASSLSGGPYEQY
TRBV20-1,NA,TRBJ2-5,SASSAHTEETQY
TRBV6-2/TRBV6-3,NA,NA,ASRDSGRSTGTQY
TRBV20-1,NA,TRBJ2-3,SARDGAELASTDTQY
TRBV7-2,many,TRBJ1-1,ASSLNTEAF
TRBV7-2,NA,TRBJ2-7,ASSSQAGESYEQY
TRBV9,NA,TRBJ1-2,ASSVEVAGNYGYT
TRBV6-1,once,TRBJ2-5,ASSEARGFSYNEQY
TRBV27,once,TRBJ2-3,ASSLWGPGGTDTQY
TRBV20-1,NA,TRBJ1-6,SATRQGQNSPLH
TRBV5-4,once,TRBJ2-3,ASSLLGGEEADTQY
TRBV28,NA,TRBJ2-2,ASSFGRDTGELF
TRBV2,NA,TRBJ2-5,ASSENRGDETQY
TRBV20-1,NA,TRBJ2-5,SASSGTSGQETQY
TRBV4-2,NA,TRBJ2-4,ASSRNRLANNIQY
TRBV20-1,NA,TRBJ1-1,SARDRKGSTEAF
TRBV5-1,NA,TRBJ2-2,ATGPNTGELF
TRBV7-3,few,TRBJ2-3,ASSPGVTGLRDTQY
TRBV6-1,NA,TRBJ1-2,ASSREYVDRGSYGYT
TRBV29-1,NA,TRBJ2-3,SVGSFTDTQY
TRBV7-9,NA,TRBJ2-1,ASSSRRAGDEQF
TRBV28,NA,NA,ASGFEQY
TRBV7-2,many,TRBJ2-7,ASSPRTSGSYEQY
TRBV20-1,NA,TRBJ2-3,SASNRGTDTQY
TRBV6-5,NA,TRBJ2-4,ASSLRQGYIQY
TRBV4-3,NA,TRBJ2-3,ASSQDWDPGTDTQY
TRBV14,NA,TRBJ1-2,ASSQAEGYGYT
TRBV12-3/TRBV12-4,once,TRBJ1-2,ASSQGQLGGYYGYT
TRBV6-4,few,TRBJ1-2,ASSSTGGRYT
TRBV15,NA,TRBJ2-5,ATSRDIGSYETQY
TRBV18,NA,TRBJ2-1,ASSPTRGTLGEQF
TRBV13,NA,TRBJ2-7,ASSWAQRISYEQY